The 27 T cell receptor beta chains below come from one sample, sequenced in a study of control samples from healthy donors and cancer patients. Data came from immunoSEQ multiplex PCR; TCRdb stores just in-frame clones and leaves some out. The data hold roughly 100,000 clones, with around 92% observed a single time. The source material was blood. The receptor source for this set is a woman under 30 in good health.

This chain joins TRBV5-5 and TRBJ1-5; D might be TRBD1 (5 bases). Trimming stripped 2 bases from V and 6 bases from J, with 18 bases between. Germline lookup yields CDR1 SGHKS and CDR2 YYEKEE (reference sequence). The CDR3 loop spans 16 amino acids. The CDR3 sequence: CASSFAGTGVVQPQHF. The CDR3 bases are TGTGCCAGCAGCTTTGCTGGGACGGGGGTAGTTCAGCCCCAGCATTTT.

The chain recombines TRBV19 with TRBJ1-5; maybe TRBD1 (5 bases). The germline V and J ends were trimmed by 6 bases and 1 base, with 13 bases remaining between them. In germline, CDR1 is LNHDA, CDR2 SQIVND (reference sequence). The CDR3 consists of 15 residues. CDR3 nucleotides: TGTGCCAGTAGCGGGGGGAGGGCGAGCAATCAGCCCCAGCATTTT. This sequence encodes CASSGGRASNQPQHF.

V is TRBV27 and J is TRBJ1-4; D is undetermined. Trimming pared 5 bases from V and 8 bases from J, leaving 21 bases between. The CDR3 sequence is 16 residues long. Looked up from germline, CDR1 is MNHEY and CDR2 is SMNVEV (reference sequence). The CDR3 sequence: CASSPVSPLGREKLFF. The CDR3 bases are TGTGCCAGCAGTCCAGTATCCCCCTTAGGCAGGGAAAAACTGTTTTTT.

V is TRBV18 and J is TRBJ2-7; D ambiguous. Germline CDR1 reads KGHSH; CDR2 reads LQKENI. The CDR3 runs to 15 residues. The V end was cut by 0 bases, the J end by 5 bases, with 14 bases between. The CDR3 DNA reads TGTGCCAGCTCACCACCGGGCAGGAGTCGGAACGAGCAGTACTTC. Amino acid sequence: CASSPPGRSRNEQYF.

There are a few counts of this clone. V is TRBV24-1 and J is TRBJ1-1; D is possibly TRBD1 (6 bases). CDR3 length: 13 residues. Germline CDR1 is KGHDR and CDR2 is SFDVKD. The ends were cut back, 0 bases at V and 8 bases at J, with 9 bases in the middle. CDR3 sequence (DNA): TGTGCCACCAGTGATTTGCGGAGGGGGGAAGCTTTCTTT. Protein product: CATSDLRRGEAFF.

Written as DNA, the CDR3 is TGTGCCAGCAGTTTGAGGCTGAACACTGAAGCTTTCTTT. Translation: CASSLRLNTEAFF. This rearrangement joins TRBV12-3 or TRBV12-4 to TRBJ1-1, with unresolved D. CDR3 size: 13 residues. Trimming shortened V by 3 bases and J by 0 bases, and 5 bases separated the two germline ends.

The chain couples TRBV7-9 to TRBJ1-3; 11 bases map to TRBD1. CDR1 is SEHNR, CDR2 FQNEAQ, per germline (reference sequence). This CDR3 contains 16 residues. Unmatched junction bases numbered 5, after V lost 3 bases and J lost 4 bases. CDR3 DNA: TGTGCCAGCAGCTTGGAGGGACAGGGGGGAGGAAACACCATATATTTT. Its translation: CASSLEGQGGGNTIYF.

V usage is TRBV9 and J usage is TRBJ2-5; 9 nucleotides agree with TRBD2. Germline CDR1 SGDLS, CDR2 YYNGEE. The CDR3 runs 15 residues. V shed 1 base, J shed 5 bases, and the junction held 6 bases outside the gene matches. The CDR3 coding sequence is TGTGCCAGCAGCGTAACCCAGCGGGAGGCGGAGACCCAGTACTTC. It encodes CASSVTQREAETQYF.

The chain is built from TRBV6-2 or TRBV6-3 and TRBJ1-6, with 7 positions matching TRBD1. Looked up from germline, CDR1 is MNHEY and CDR2 is SVGEGT. The CDR3 contains 16 residues. V gave up 5 bases and J gave up 6 bases; unmatched junction bases: 10. DNA for the CDR3: TGTGCCAGCAGTGATATCAGACAGGGACGTAATTCACCCCTCCACTTT. Translation gives CASSDIRQGRNSPLHF.

The J gene is TRBJ1-1, the V gene TRBV5-1; D might be TRBD1 (6 bases). This CDR3 contains 13 residues. Germline assignment: CDR1 SGHRS and CDR2 YFSETQ. The V gene lost 0 bases and the J gene lost 11 bases, with 14 bases spanning the gap. The DNA for the CDR3 is TGCGCCAGCAGCTTGGGAGGGTCAGGGGAGGCTTTCTTT. It is translated as CASSLGGSGEAFF.

The chain employs TRBV11-2 and TRBJ1-2; no firm D call. V lost 1 base, J lost 8 bases, and 5 bases lay in between. CDR1 and CDR2 (germline): SGHAT, FQNNGV. The CDR3 runs 11 residues. The CDR3 sequence is CASSLAGGYTF. CDR3 DNA sequence: TGTGCCAGCAGCTTAGCGGGCGGCTACACCTTC.

The J gene is TRBJ1-3, the V gene TRBV28; D not resolved. Germline values: CDR1 MDHEN, CDR2 SYDVKM. Trimming left V 8 bases short and J 4 bases short, with 15 bases between. This CDR3 is built from 14 residues. The CDR3 nucleotides are TGTGCCAGCTCTTTTGGGGTGTCCGGAAACACCATATATTTT. Translated, it gives CASSFGVSGNTIYF.

The chain links TRBV6-5 to TRBJ2-2, with D perhaps TRBD2 (5 bases). With 5 bases removed from V and 5 bases from J, the gap between germline ends came to 9 bases. Per germline, CDR1 MNHEY and CDR2 SVGAGI. There are 13 residues in the CDR3. This chain's CDR3 is CASSPDLTGELFF. The CDR3 DNA reads TGTGCCAGCAGTCCGGACTTAACCGGGGAGCTGTTTTTT.

The chain is built from TRBV27 and TRBJ2-4; D may be TRBD2 (6 bases). The CDR3 length is 16 residues. The germline CDR1 and CDR2 sequences are MNHEY and SMNVEV (reference sequence). V was clipped by 5 bases and J by 1 base, with 15 bases between them. The CDR3 reads CASSIPPGVAKNIQYF. CDR3 DNA sequence: TGTGCCAGCAGTATCCCCCCGGGAGTGGCCAAAAACATTCAGTACTTC.

The V call is TRBV2, the J call TRBJ1-5; tentative D call: TRBD1 (5 bases). The germline V gene has CDR1 SNHLY and CDR2 FYNNEI. V shed 6 bases and J shed 7 bases, with 19 bases lying between them. The CDR3 runs to 15 residues. Written as DNA, the CDR3 is TGTGCCAGCAGGCAGTCGAGCACATGGGGGCAGCCCCAGCATTTT. Protein: CASRQSSTWGQPQHF.

V and J are TRBV6-5 and TRBJ1-3, with unresolved D. There are 14 residues in the CDR3. Germline loops: CDR1 MNHEY, CDR2 SVGAGI. Trimming removed 10 bases from V and 0 bases from J, with 13 bases in between. The CDR3 protein is CATVVVGSGNTIYF. As DNA, the CDR3 is TGTGCCACTGTGGTCGTAGGCTCTGGAAACACCATATATTTT.

The chain employs TRBV10-1 and TRBJ2-7; the D call may be TRBD1 or TRBD2 (5 bases each). The germline V and J ends were trimmed by 4 bases and 5 bases, with 12 bases remaining between them. Germline-derived CDR1 and CDR2 are WNHNN and SYGVQD (reference sequence). The CDR3 spans 13 residues. The CDR3 nucleotides are TGCGCCAGCAGTGTTGGGACGACGCACGAGCAGTACTTC. This codes for CASSVGTTHEQYF.

The rearrangement joins TRBV19 to TRBJ2-2; a weak D match, TRBD2 (6 bases). CDR1 and CDR2 from the germline V gene are LNHDA and SQIVND (reference sequence). The CDR3 consists of 14 residues. Trimming shortened V by 7 bases and J by 6 bases, and 15 bases separated the two germline ends. The CDR3 nucleotides are TGTGCCAGTATTCCGACCCGGGACTCCGGGGAGCTGTTTTTT. Translating it yields CASIPTRDSGELFF.

The CDR3 bases are TGTGCCTGGAGTGCGCTCCGGGACAGGGGGTTTAGTCAGCCCCAGCATTTT. Its translation: CAWSALRDRGFSQPQHF. This chain links TRBV30 with TRBJ1-5; 11 nucleotides agree with TRBD1. The V gene end was trimmed by 1 base and the J gene end by 6 bases; junction bases not matched to a gene: 11. Germline loops: CDR1 GTSNPN, CDR2 SVGIG (reference sequence). The CDR3 is 17 amino acids. Complete variable domain (other parts from reference TRBV30 and TRBJ1-5): SQTIHQWPATLVQPVGSPLSLECTVEGTSNPNLYWYRQAAGRGLQLLFYSVGIGQISSEVPQNLSASRPQDRQFILSSKKLLLSDSGFYLCAWSALRDRGFSQPQHFGDGTRLSIL.

In its sample, this clone was seen once. The V gene is TRBV10-1, the J gene TRBJ1-3; D is unresolved. The CDR3 loop spans 15 amino acids. V was pared by 6 bases and J by 1 base, with 13 bases between. Germline CDR1 WNHNN, CDR2 SYGVQD (reference sequence). The CDR3 DNA is TGCGCCAGCAGCACCGCAGACAAGTCTGGAAACACCATATATTTT. Its protein is CASSTADKSGNTIYF.

The chain couples TRBV30 to TRBJ1-6; weak D call: TRBD1 (5 bases). With 3 bases removed from V and 9 bases from J, the gap between germline ends came to 9 bases. Looked up from germline, CDR1 is GTSNPN and CDR2 is SVGIG (reference sequence). The CDR3 is made up of 12 amino acids. CDR3 region: CAWRQVRSPLHF. The CDR3 coding sequence is TGTGCCTGGAGACAGGTTCGTTCACCCCTCCACTTT. Full variable domain (rest looked up from reference TRBV30 and TRBJ1-6): SQTIHQWPATLVQPVGSPLSLECTVEGTSNPNLYWYRQAAGRGLQLLFYSVGIGQISSEVPQNLSASRPQDRQFILSSKKLLLSDSGFYLCAWRQVRSPLHFGNGTRLTVT.

On this clone: In the same sample, other DNA sequences code for this CDR3. The J gene is TRBJ2-7, the V gene TRBV7-2; D not certain. V was pared by 2 bases and J by 2 bases, with 4 bases between. The germline V gene encodes CDR1 SGHTA and CDR2 FQGNSA. CDR3 length: 12 amino acids. CDR3 protein: CASSLPTYEQYF. CDR3 nucleotides: TGTGCCAGCAGCTTACCGACCTACGAGCAGTACTTC.

The chain carries TRBV9 and TRBJ1-1; no firm D call. Germline CDR1 SGDLS, CDR2 YYNGEE. Trimming shortened V by 3 bases and J by 1 base, and 16 bases separated the two germline ends. The CDR3 loop spans 16 amino acids. The CDR3 here is CASSETYLVGNTEAFF. The CDR3 DNA sequence: TGTGCCAGCAGCGAGACCTACCTTGTGGGGAACACTGAAGCTTTCTTT.

This chain uses TRBV6-6 with TRBJ2-1; perhaps TRBD2 as D (5 bases). Germline assignment: CDR1 MNHNY and CDR2 SVGAGI (reference sequence). V was shortened by 2 bases and J by 8 bases, with 13 bases between the two germline ends. The CDR3 is 14 residues long. The CDR3 reads CASSYNLLGDEQFF. CDR3 sequence (DNA): TGTGCCAGCAGTTACAATTTACTCGGGGATGAGCAGTTCTTC.

The chain combines TRBV6-1 with TRBJ1-1, with 7 bases lining up with TRBD1. Losses at the gene ends were 0 bases for V and 6 bases for J; bases not matched to a gene: 4. The germline CDR1 and CDR2 sequences are MNHNS and SASEGT. The CDR3 consists of 14 residues. The CDR3 nucleotides read TGTGCCAGCAGTGAAGCGCCCAGGGGGGCTGAAGCTTTCTTT. Its protein product is CASSEAPRGAEAFF.

V and J are TRBV6-2 or TRBV6-3 and TRBJ2-7; tentatively, D is TRBD1 or TRBD2 (5 bases each). Germline CDR1 MNHEY, CDR2 SVGEGT. The CDR3 loop spans 15 amino acids. The V and J ends lost 5 bases and 7 bases respectively, with 21 bases between them. The CDR3 DNA is TGTGCCAGCAGTAGTCGGGACGGCTTAAGGTGGGAGCAGTACTTC. Translated: CASSSRDGLRWEQYF.

This clone appeared once. The V and J genes are TRBV7-9 and TRBJ1-5, with 8 bases matching TRBD1. The V gene end was trimmed by 5 bases and the J gene end by 4 bases; junction bases not matched to a gene: 4. Germline V gene data show CDR1 as SEHNR and CDR2 as FQNEAQ (reference sequence). This CDR3 region has 14 residues. This CDR3 reads CASSPTGGNQPQHF. DNA for the CDR3: TGTGCCAGCAGCCCCACAGGGGGGAATCAGCCCCAGCATTTT.